A single sample is the source of the 8 T cell receptor beta chains below, sequenced in a study of glioma-infiltrating T cells. TCR alpha and beta CDR3 regions were amplified from RNA using iRepertoire nested multiplex PCR. TCRdb used MiXCR to reprocess the multiplex PCR reads, holding one entry per CDR3 protein. Of over 70,000 distinct CDR3 sequences listed, about 25% are singletons. Material for sequencing was glioma tissue, nonneoplastic brain tissue, or PBMCs (not recorded which). These receptors came from a human donor with low-grade glioma or glioblastoma, undergoing nonglioma brain surgery, or in good health (not recorded which).

This clonotype showed up many times. This sequence joins TRBV4-2 and TRBJ2-7, with D uncertain. This CDR3 is built from 14 residues. Germline CDR1 is LGHNA and CDR2 is YNFKEQ. V lost 1 base to trimming and J lost 3 bases, with 10 bases between them. Here the CDR3 reads CASSQVIRDYEQYF. The CDR3 DNA reads TGTGCCAGCAGCCAAGTGATAAGAGACTACGAGCAGTACTTC.

This clonotype was observed many times. The chain recombines TRBV6-2 or TRBV6-3 with TRBJ2-5; D is unclear. V lost 6 bases and J 1 base, leaving 9 bases between the germline ends. The CDR3 runs to 13 residues. The germline V gene encodes CDR1 MNHEY and CDR2 SVGEGT. CDR3 in amino acids: CASRRLSQETQYF. CDR3 sequence (DNA): TGTGCCAGCAGGCGACTGTCCCAAGAGACCCAGTACTTC.

This clonotype has at least ten counts. This chain joins TRBV6-6 and TRBJ2-2; D ambiguous. The germline V gene has CDR1 MNHNY and CDR2 SVGAGI (reference sequence). CDR3 length equals 13 residues. V gave up 2 bases and J gave up 4 bases, with 5 bases separating them. The CDR3 bases are TGTGCCAGCAGTTACCTCGGCACCGGGGAGCTGTTTTTT. Amino acids: CASSYLGTGELFF.

CDR3 loop: CASSFGAAYEQYF. The CDR3 coding sequence is TGTGCCAGCAGCTTTGGCGCTGCCTACGAGCAGTACTTC. The chain recombines TRBV7-9 with TRBJ2-7; D not certain. The CDR3 runs to 13 residues. Germline CDR1 and CDR2: SEHNR and FQNEAQ (reference sequence). With 3 bases removed from V and 2 bases from J, the gap between germline ends came to 8 bases.

This rearrangement joins TRBV5-4 to TRBJ2-1; D may be TRBD1 (6 bases). V shed 4 bases and J shed 7 bases, with 21 bases lying between them. The CDR3 has 16 amino acids. Germline-derived CDR1 and CDR2 are SGHNT and YYREEE (reference sequence). CDR3: CASSPQSLQQGNEQFF. Written as DNA, the CDR3 is TGTGCCAGCAGCCCCCAATCTCTCCAACAGGGTAATGAGCAGTTCTTC.

This clonotype was found many times. V usage is TRBV4-1 and J usage is TRBJ2-3; D possibly corresponds to TRBD2 (7 bases). The CDR3 runs 16 residues. Trimming stripped 5 bases from V and 7 bases from J, with 22 bases between. Germline CDR1 MGHRA, CDR2 YSYEKL. CDR3 sequence reads: CASSRLRGEGAYTQYF. The CDR3 DNA follows: TGCGCCAGCAGCAGACTAAGGGGGGAGGGTGCTTATACGCAGTATTTT.

This clonotype was recorded at least ten times. The V and J genes are TRBV27 and TRBJ2-7; no firm D call. Trimming removed 3 bases at V and 0 bases at J, with 12 bases between. From germline, CDR1 is MNHEY and CDR2 SMNVEV (reference sequence). This CDR3 comprises 15 residues. CDR3 nucleotides: TGTGCCAGCAGTTTCTTAGGTCGTAGCTCCTACGAGCAGTACTTC. This gives the protein CASSFLGRSSYEQYF.

Comments on this clonotype: A much larger clone differs by one base, so this may be a read error. The chain carries TRBV7-2 and TRBJ1-1; 7 bases fit TRBD1. The CDR3 runs 14 residues. Per the germline V gene, CDR1 is SGHTA and CDR2 is FQGNSA. Germline trimming cut 5 bases from V and 9 bases from J; bases unmatched to any gene: 12. CDR3 amino acids: CASSKPPTGVKAFF. CDR3 DNA: TGTGCCAGCAGCAAACCCCCAACAGGGGTTAAAGCTTTCTTT.